This entry lists 16 T cell receptor beta chains sequenced from one sample in a study of blood T cell repertoires in COVID-19. TCRdb's copy holds only in-frame clones and misses some; the assay was immunoSEQ multiplex PCR. The sample carries over 95,000 clones, more than 75% recorded once. Sequencing was performed on peripheral blood. All receptors derive from a man between 35 and 55 years old with acute or convalescent COVID-19.

This chain joins TRBV5-6 and TRBJ2-1; 9 bases line up with TRBD1. This CDR3 has 15 amino acids. The germline V gene encodes CDR1 SGHDT and CDR2 YYEEEE. Germline trimming cut 4 bases from V and 0 bases from J; bases unmatched to any gene: 2. The CDR3: CASSDRGASYNEQFF. The CDR3 region has the DNA TGTGCCAGCAGCGACAGGGGGGCCTCCTACAATGAGCAGTTCTTC.

The chain recombines TRBV11-2 with TRBJ2-1; TRBD2 matches at 9 bases. Germline CDR1 reads SGHAT; CDR2 reads FQNNGV. The CDR3 sequence is 15 residues long. Germline trimming cut 3 bases from V and 6 bases from J; bases unmatched to any gene: 6. CDR3 nucleotide sequence: TGTGCCAGCAGCTTCAAAGCGGGGGGTATCAATGAGCAGTTCTTC. This gives the protein CASSFKAGGINEQFF.

This chain connects TRBV27 to TRBJ1-1, with TRBD1 matching over 7 bases. J was trimmed by 1 base and V by 1 base; bases with no gene match: 15. The CDR3 has 19 amino acids. Germline loops: CDR1 MNHEY, CDR2 SMNVEV (reference sequence). The CDR3 DNA reads TGTGCCAGCAGTTTATATCCCCCCCGGGACAGCAAGTCGAACACTGAAGCTTTCTTT. Its protein is CASSLYPPRDSKSNTEAFF.

V usage is TRBV7-3 and J usage is TRBJ1-1; no clear D gene. Germline V lookup: CDR1 SGHTA, CDR2 FQGTGA. The germline V and J ends were trimmed by 2 bases and 6 bases, with 10 bases remaining between them. The CDR3 runs 13 residues. The DNA for the CDR3 is TGTGCCAGCAGCTTAGTTACGGGGTCTGAAGCTTTCTTT. Residues: CASSLVTGSEAFF.

The gene calls are TRBV12-3 or TRBV12-4 and TRBJ1-2; no definite D call. The CDR3 sequence is 13 residues long. The V gene lost 5 bases and the J gene lost 8 bases, with 15 bases spanning the gap. The CDR3, as DNA: TGTGCCAGCAGTCCTACTCGAGTAAAAGGCTACACCTTC. It encodes CASSPTRVKGYTF.

The genes are TRBV19 and TRBJ2-3; TRBD2 might be the D (6 bases). Germline V lookup: CDR1 LNHDA, CDR2 SQIVND (reference sequence). With 9 bases removed from V and 1 base from J, the gap between germline ends came to 17 bases. This CDR3 is 15 amino acids long. The CDR3 DNA is TGTGCCAGCAAATCTCTCGGGGAGGGCACAGATACGCAGTATTTT. This codes for CASKSLGEGTDTQYF.

The V call is TRBV29-1, the J call TRBJ1-2; the D gene is possibly TRBD1 (6 bases). The CDR3 length is 13 residues. CDR1 and CDR2 from the germline V gene are SQVTM and ANQGSEA. Trimming shortened V by 7 bases and J by 1 base, and 13 bases separated the two germline ends. CDR3: CSAQGQLNYGYTF. The CDR3 nucleotides are TGCAGCGCTCAGGGGCAGCTTAACTATGGCTACACCTTC.

This chain connects TRBV12-5 to TRBJ1-1; no definite D call. Trimming cost V 5 bases and J 2 bases, with 12 bases left between them. Germline V lookup: CDR1 LGHNT, CDR2 FRNRAP. The CDR3 has 14 amino acids. CDR3: CASGDQRSNTEAFF. The CDR3 DNA reads TGTGCTAGTGGTGACCAGAGGTCAAACACTGAAGCTTTCTTT.

V gene TRBV27 combines with J gene TRBJ2-3; 9 bases agree with TRBD1. This CDR3 contains 14 residues. Germline trimming cut 8 bases from V and 3 bases from J; bases unmatched to any gene: 6. CDR1 MNHEY and CDR2 SMNVEV come from the germline V gene (reference sequence). CDR3 region: CASSYRGRTDTQYF. CDR3 nucleotide sequence: TGTGCCAGCTCTTACAGGGGGCGGACAGATACGCAGTATTTT.

The chain carries TRBV19 and TRBJ1-5; unclear D gene. This CDR3 is 17 amino acids long. Germline V gives CDR1 LNHDA, CDR2 SQIVND (reference sequence). Trimming removed 3 bases from V and 3 bases from J, with 18 bases in between. CDR3 sequence: CASSIGWANPTNQPQHF. The CDR3 DNA reads TGTGCCAGTAGTATTGGGTGGGCGAATCCTACCAATCAGCCCCAGCATTTT.

The CDR3 loop reads CASRRQGDTEAFF. CDR3 DNA sequence: TGCGCCAGCAGGCGACAGGGCGACACTGAAGCTTTCTTT. This chain joins TRBV5-1 and TRBJ1-1, with 7 bases fitting TRBD1. J was trimmed by 3 bases and V by 5 bases; bases with no gene match: 4. The V gene's germline CDR1 is SGHRS and CDR2 YFSETQ. CDR3 length: 13 amino acids.

The chain carries TRBV6-5 and TRBJ2-7; no firm D call. Trimming took 4 bases from V and 3 from J, leaving 13 bases between them. The CDR3 is 14 amino acids. Germline V gene data show CDR1 as MNHEY and CDR2 as SVGAGI. The CDR3 region is CASSSPRLLYEQYF. The DNA for the CDR3 is TGTGCCAGCAGTTCTCCCCGACTGCTCTACGAGCAGTACTTC.

The chain uses TRBV29-1 and TRBJ2-2, with TRBD1 matching 8 bases. V shed 4 bases and J 2 bases; nucleotides not matched to a gene: 6. This CDR3 region has 15 residues. CDR1 SQVTM and CDR2 ANQGSEA come from the germline V gene. Written as DNA, the CDR3 is TGCAGCGTTGTCCGGACAGGGACCAACACCGGGGAGCTGTTTTTT. Translated: CSVVRTGTNTGELFF.

The chain employs TRBV19 and TRBJ2-3, with D tentatively TRBD1 (6 bases). V lost 7 bases, J lost 2 bases, and 13 bases lay in between. CDR1 and CDR2 from the germline V gene are LNHDA and SQIVND (reference sequence). There are 14 residues in the CDR3. Here the CDR3 DNA reads TGTGCCAGTACCCTGGACAGTTACACAGATACGCAGTATTTT. It yields the protein CASTLDSYTDTQYF.

The V and J genes are TRBV2 and TRBJ2-6; 10 nucleotides agree with TRBD1. This CDR3 contains 16 residues. Losses at the gene ends were 8 bases for V and 4 bases for J; bases not matched to a gene: 8. Germline lookup yields CDR1 SNHLY and CDR2 FYNNEI. CDR3: CASGGQGNGGANVLTF. The CDR3 nucleotides read TGTGCCAGCGGGGGACAGGGGAATGGAGGGGCCAACGTCCTGACTTTC.

This sequence joins TRBV9 and TRBJ2-2; 8 positions agree with TRBD1. Germline assignment: CDR1 SGDLS and CDR2 YYNGEE. V trimming: 5 bases; J trimming: 6 bases; junction bases outside the gene matches: 6. The CDR3 is 14 residues long. CDR3 sequence reads: CASSVDRASGELFF. The CDR3 DNA reads as TGTGCCAGCAGTGTGGACAGGGCCTCCGGGGAGCTGTTTTTT.